The 3 T cell receptor beta chains in this list originate from one sample, sequenced in a study of Tregs in tolerant kidney transplant recipients. Repertoires were generated with immunoSEQ multiplex PCR, while TCRdb's copy carries only in-frame clones and drops some. This sample has more than 60,000 clones; about 88% occur once, and the top ten carry approximately 0.4%. This specimen consisted of CD4+ T cells from blood, obtained before the transplant. Receptors were obtained from a human donor who received a combined kidney and bone marrow transplant.

The chain recombines TRBV7-2 with TRBJ2-7, with 8 bases identical to TRBD2. CDR3 length equals 14 residues. V shed 1 base and J 5 bases; nucleotides not matched to a gene: 4. Germline V CDR1 and CDR2: SGHTA, FQGNSA. The CDR3 nucleotides read TGTGCCAGCAGCTTAGTCGGGAGGGCGGACGAGCAGTACTTC. This gives the protein CASSLVGRADEQYF. Filled out from reference TRBV7-2 and TRBJ2-7, the complete variable domain reads GAGVSQSPSNKVTEKGKDVELRCDPISGHTALYWYRQSLGQGLEFLIYFQGNSAPDKSGLPSDRFSAERTGGSVSTLTIQRTQQEDSAVYLCASSLVGRADEQYFGPGTRLTVT.

The chain has TRBV19 and TRBJ1-5; perhaps TRBD1 as D (5 bases). The germline V gene encodes CDR1 LNHDA and CDR2 SQIVND (reference sequence). Trimming cost V 3 bases and J 2 bases, with 20 bases left between them. The CDR3 has 18 residues. CDR3 region: CASSIGREGRWGNQPQHF. The CDR3 nucleotides read TGTGCCAGTAGTATCGGCAGGGAAGGACGGTGGGGCAATCAGCCCCAGCATTTT.

By sample share, this clone is medium-sized. Other nucleotide sequences from this sample produce the same CDR3. The gene calls are TRBV27 and TRBJ1-5, with TRBD1 matching over 7 bases. V lost 6 bases and J lost 2; bases outside the gene matches: 4. The CDR3 has 14 residues. CDR1 MNHEY and CDR2 SMNVEV come from the germline V gene (reference sequence). The CDR3 region has the DNA TGTGCCAGCAGGAGACAGGGTGGCAATCAGCCCCAGCATTTT. Its protein product is CASRRQGGNQPQHF.